This T cell receptor (beta chain) was captured by sequencing in a study of PD-1 blockade in mismatch repair-deficient tumors. Data came from immunoSEQ multiplex PCR; TCRdb stores just in-frame clones and leaves some out. The sample consists of about 22,000 clones, approximately 85% of them appearing once. Study-wide results and caveats: Tumor-resident clones, often absent from pretreatment blood, expanded after pembrolizumab and then contracted.

This CDR3 region has 16 residues. For this clone: The antigen remains unidentified.

Sequenced here: peripheral blood, sampled 2 weeks after starting pembrolizumab. This receptor was obtained from an adult with mismatch repair-deficient cancer. The chain employs TRBV21-1 and TRBJ2-2; whether TRBD1, the table's D call, matches the DNA was not checked. TRBV21-1 is reported as a pseudogene. Here the CDR3 DNA reads TGTGCCAGCACCAACAGGGACAGGGCGGTAACCGGGGAGCTGTTTTTT. It translates to CASTNRDRAVTGELFF.